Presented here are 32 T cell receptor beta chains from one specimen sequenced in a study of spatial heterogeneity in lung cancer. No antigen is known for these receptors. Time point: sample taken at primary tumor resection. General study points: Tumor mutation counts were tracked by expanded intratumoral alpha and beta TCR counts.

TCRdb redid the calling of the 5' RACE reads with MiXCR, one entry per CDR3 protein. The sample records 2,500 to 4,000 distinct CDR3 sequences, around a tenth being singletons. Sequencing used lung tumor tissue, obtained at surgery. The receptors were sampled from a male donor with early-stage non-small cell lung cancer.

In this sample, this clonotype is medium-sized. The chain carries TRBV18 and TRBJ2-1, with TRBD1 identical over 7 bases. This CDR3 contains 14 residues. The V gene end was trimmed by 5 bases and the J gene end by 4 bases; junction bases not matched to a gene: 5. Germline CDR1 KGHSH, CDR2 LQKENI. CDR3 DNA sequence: TGTGCCAGCTCATCGCCGGGACAGTACAATGAGCAGTTCTTC. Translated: CASSSPGQYNEQFF. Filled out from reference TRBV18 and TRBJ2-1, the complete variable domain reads NAGVMQNPRHLVRRRGQEARLRCSPMKGHSHVYWYRQLPEEGLKFMVYLQKENIIDESGMPKERFSAEFPKEGPSILRIQQVVRGDSAAYFCASSSPGQYNEQFFGPGTRLTVL.

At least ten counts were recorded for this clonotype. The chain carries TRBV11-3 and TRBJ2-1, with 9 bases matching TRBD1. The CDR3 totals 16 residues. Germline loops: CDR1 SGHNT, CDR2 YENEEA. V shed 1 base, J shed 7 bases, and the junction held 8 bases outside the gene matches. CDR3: CASSLAGTGNRNEQFF. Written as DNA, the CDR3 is TGTGCCAGCAGCTTAGCCGGGACAGGGAATAGGAATGAGCAGTTCTTC.

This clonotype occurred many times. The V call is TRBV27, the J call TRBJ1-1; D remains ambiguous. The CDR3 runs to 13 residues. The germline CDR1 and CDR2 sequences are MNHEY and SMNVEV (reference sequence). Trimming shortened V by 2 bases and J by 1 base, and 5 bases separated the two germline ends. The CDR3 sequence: CASSLTRNTEAFF. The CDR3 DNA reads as TGTGCCAGCAGTTTAACCAGGAACACTGAAGCTTTCTTT.

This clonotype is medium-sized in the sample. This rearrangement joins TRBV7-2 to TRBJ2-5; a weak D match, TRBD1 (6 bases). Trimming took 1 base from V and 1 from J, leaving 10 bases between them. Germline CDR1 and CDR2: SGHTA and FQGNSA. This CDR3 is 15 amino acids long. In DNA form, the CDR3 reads TGTGCCAGCAGCTTAGGGACAGCTGTCCAAGAGACCCAGTACTTC. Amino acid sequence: CASSLGTAVQETQYF. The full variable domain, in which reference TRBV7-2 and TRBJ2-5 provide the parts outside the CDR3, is GAGVSQSPSNKVTEKGKDVELRCDPISGHTALYWYRQSLGQGLEFLIYFQGNSAPDKSGLPSDRFSAERTGGSVSTLTIQRTQQEDSAVYLCASSLGTAVQETQYFGPGTRLLVL.

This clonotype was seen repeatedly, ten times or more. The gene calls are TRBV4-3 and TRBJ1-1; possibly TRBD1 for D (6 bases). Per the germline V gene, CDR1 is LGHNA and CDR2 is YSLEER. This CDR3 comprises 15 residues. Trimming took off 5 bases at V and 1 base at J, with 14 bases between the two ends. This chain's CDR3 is CASSVRDTRNTEAFF. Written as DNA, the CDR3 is TGCGCCAGCAGCGTACGGGACACCAGGAACACTGAAGCTTTCTTT.

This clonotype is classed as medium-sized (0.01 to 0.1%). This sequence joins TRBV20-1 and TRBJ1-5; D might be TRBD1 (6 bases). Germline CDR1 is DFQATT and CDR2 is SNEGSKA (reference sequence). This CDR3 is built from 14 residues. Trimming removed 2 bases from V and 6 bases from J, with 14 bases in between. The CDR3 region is CSARPGQYGQPQHF. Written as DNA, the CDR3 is TGCAGTGCTAGACCAGGACAGTACGGTCAGCCCCAGCATTTT.

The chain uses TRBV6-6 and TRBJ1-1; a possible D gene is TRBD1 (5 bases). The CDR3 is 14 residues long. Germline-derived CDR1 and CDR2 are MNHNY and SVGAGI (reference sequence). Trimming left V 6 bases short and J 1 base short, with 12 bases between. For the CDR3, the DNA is TGTGCCAGCAGCTATGCAGGGCAGAACACTGAAGCTTTCTTT. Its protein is CASSYAGQNTEAFF.

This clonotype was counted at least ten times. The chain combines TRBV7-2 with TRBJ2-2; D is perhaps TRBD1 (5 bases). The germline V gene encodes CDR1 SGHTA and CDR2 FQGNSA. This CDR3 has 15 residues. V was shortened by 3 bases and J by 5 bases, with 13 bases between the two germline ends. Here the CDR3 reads CASSFGGAGTGELFF. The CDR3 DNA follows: TGTGCCAGCAGCTTCGGTGGGGCCGGGACCGGGGAGCTGTTTTTT.

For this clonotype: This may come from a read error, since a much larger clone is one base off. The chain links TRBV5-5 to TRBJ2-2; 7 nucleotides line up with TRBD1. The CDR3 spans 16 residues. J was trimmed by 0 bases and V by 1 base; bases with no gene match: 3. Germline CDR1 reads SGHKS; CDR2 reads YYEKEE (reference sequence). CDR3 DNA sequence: TGTGCCAGCAGCTTGACAGGGGACGCGAACACCGGGGAGCTGTTTTTT. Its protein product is CASSLTGDANTGELFF.

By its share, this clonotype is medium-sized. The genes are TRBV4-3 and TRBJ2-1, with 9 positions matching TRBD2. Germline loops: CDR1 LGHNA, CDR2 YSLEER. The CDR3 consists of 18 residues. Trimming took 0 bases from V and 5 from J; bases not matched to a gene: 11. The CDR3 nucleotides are TGCGCCAGCAGCCAAGATCTGCGGACTAGCGTCGATCACAATGAGCAGTTCTTC. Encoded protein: CASSQDLRTSVDHNEQFF.

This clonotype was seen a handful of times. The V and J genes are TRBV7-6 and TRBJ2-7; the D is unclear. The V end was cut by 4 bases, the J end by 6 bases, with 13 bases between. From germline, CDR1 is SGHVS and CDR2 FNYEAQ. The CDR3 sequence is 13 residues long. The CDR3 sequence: CASSSRTGVEQYF. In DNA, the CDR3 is TGTGCCAGCAGCTCCCGGACCGGAGTCGAGCAGTACTTC. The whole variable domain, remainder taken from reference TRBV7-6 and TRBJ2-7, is GAGVSQSPRYKVTKRGQDVALRCDPISGHVSLYWYRQALGQGPEFLTYFNYEAQQDKSGLPNDRFSAERPEGSISTLTIQRTEQRDSAMYRCASSSRTGVEQYFGPGTRLTVT.

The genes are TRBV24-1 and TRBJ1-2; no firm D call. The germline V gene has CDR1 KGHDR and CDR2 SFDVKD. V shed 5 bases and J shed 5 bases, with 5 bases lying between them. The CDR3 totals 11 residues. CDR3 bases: TGTGCCACCAGTGTAGGGTATGGCTACACCTTC. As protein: CATSVGYGYTF.

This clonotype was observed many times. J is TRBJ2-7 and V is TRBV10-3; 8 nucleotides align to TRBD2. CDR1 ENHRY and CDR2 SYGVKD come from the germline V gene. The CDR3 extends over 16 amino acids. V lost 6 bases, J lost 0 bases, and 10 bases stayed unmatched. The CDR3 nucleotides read TGTGCCATCAGAGGACGGACTAGCCGGAGCTCCTACGAGCAGTACTTC. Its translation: CAIRGRTSRSSYEQYF.

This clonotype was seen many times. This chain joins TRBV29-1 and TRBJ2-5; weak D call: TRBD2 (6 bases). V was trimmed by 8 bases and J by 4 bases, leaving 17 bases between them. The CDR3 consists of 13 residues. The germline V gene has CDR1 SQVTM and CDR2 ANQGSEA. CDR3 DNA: TGCAGCTCACGCAGTGCCGGGAGAGAGACCCAGTACTTC. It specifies CSSRSAGRETQYF.

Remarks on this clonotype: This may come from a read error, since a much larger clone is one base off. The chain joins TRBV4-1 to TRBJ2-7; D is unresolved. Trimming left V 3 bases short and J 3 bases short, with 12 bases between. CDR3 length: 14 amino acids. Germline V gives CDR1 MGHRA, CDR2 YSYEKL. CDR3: CASSQQGNVYEQYF. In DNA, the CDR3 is TGCGCCAGCAGCCAGCAAGGGAATGTCTACGAGCAGTACTTC.

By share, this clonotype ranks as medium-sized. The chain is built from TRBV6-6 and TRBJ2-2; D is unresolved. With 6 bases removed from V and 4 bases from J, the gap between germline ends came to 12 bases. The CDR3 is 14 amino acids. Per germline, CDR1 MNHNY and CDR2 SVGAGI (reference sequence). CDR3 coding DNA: TGTGCCAGCAGCCCGGGTCGGGCCACCGGGGAGCTGTTTTTT. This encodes CASSPGRATGELFF.

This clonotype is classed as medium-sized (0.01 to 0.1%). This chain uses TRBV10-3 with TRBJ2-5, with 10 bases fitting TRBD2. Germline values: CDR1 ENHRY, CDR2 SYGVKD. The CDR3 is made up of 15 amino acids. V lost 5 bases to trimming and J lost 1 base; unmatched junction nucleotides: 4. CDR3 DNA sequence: TGTGCCATCAGTCCCTTAGCGGGGGGCCAAGAGACCCAGTACTTC. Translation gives CAISPLAGGQETQYF.

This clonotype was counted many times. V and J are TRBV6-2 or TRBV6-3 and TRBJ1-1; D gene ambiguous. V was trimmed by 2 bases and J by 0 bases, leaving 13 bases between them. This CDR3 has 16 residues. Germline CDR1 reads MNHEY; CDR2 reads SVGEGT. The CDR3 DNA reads TGTGCCAGCAGTTACCCCCTTTTGGGAATGAACACTGAAGCTTTCTTT. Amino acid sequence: CASSYPLLGMNTEAFF.

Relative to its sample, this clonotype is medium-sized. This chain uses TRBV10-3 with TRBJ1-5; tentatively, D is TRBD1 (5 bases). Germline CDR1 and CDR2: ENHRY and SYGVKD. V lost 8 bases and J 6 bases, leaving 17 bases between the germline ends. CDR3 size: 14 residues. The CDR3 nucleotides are TGTGCCATCGGGGCCGAGATAGTGGGTCAGCCCCAGCATTTT. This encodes CAIGAEIVGQPQHF.

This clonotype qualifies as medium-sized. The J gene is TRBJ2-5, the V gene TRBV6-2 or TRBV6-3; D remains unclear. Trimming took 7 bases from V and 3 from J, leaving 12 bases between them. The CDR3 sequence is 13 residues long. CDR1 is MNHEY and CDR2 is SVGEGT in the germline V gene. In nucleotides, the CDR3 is TGTGCCAGCACCCACCCCACAAAAGAGACCCAGTACTTC. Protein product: CASTHPTKETQYF.

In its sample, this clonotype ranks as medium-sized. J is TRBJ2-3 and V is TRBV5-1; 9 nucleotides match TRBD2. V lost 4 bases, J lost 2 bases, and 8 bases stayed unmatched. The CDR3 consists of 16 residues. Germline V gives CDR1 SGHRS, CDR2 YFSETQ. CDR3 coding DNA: TGCGCCAGCAGCGCGGGACTAGCAATTCCCACAGATACGCAGTATTTT. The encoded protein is CASSAGLAIPTDTQYF.

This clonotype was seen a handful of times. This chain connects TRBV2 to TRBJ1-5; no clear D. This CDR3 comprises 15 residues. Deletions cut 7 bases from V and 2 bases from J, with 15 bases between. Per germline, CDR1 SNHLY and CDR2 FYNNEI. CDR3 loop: CASNGGMVGNQPQHF. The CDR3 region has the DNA TGTGCCAGCAACGGAGGTATGGTGGGCAATCAGCCCCAGCATTTT.

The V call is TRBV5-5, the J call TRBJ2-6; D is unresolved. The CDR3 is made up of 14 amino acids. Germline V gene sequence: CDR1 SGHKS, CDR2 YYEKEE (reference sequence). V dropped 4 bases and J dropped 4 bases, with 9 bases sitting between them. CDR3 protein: CASSRTGGANVLTF. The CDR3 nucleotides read TGTGCCAGCAGCCGAACCGGAGGGGCCAACGTCCTGACTTTC.

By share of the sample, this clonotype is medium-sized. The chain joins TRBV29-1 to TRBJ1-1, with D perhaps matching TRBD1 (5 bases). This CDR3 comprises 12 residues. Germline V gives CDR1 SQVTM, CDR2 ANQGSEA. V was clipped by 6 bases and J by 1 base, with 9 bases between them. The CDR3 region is CSVLQGNTEAFF. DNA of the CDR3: TGCAGCGTCCTTCAGGGGAACACTGAAGCTTTCTTT.

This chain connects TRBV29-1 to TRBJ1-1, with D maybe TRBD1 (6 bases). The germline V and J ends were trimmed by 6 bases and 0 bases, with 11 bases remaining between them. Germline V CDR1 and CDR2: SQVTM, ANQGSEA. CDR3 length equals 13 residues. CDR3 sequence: CSVIRDMNTEAFF. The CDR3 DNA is TGCAGCGTCATCCGGGACATGAACACTGAAGCTTTCTTT.

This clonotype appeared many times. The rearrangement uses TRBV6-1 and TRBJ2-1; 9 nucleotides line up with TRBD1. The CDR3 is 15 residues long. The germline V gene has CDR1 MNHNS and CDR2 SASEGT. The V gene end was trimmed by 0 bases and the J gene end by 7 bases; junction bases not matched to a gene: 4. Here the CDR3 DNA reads TGTGCCAGCAGTGAAGCGGGGACAGGGAGGAATGAGCAGTTCTTC. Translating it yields CASSEAGTGRNEQFF.

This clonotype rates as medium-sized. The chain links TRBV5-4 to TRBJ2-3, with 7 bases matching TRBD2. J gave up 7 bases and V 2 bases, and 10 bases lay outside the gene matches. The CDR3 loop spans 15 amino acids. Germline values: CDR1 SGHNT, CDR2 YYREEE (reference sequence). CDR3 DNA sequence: TGTGCCAGCAGCTTTGTGCGGGCTAGCGGATATACGCAGTATTTT. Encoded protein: CASSFVRASGYTQYF.

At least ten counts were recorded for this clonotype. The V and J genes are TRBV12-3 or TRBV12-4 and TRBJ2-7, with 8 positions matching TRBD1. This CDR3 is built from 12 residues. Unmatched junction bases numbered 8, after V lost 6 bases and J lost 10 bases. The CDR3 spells CASSPGQVPQYF. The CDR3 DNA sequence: TGTGCCAGCAGCCCGGGACAGGTCCCACAGTACTTC.

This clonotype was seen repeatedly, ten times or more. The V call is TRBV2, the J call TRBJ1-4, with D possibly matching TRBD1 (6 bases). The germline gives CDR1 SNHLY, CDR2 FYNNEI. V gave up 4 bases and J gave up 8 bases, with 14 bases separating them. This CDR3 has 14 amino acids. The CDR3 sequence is CASSGSQGWEKLFF. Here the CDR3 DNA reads TGTGCCAGCAGTGGAAGTCAGGGGTGGGAAAAACTGTTTTTT.

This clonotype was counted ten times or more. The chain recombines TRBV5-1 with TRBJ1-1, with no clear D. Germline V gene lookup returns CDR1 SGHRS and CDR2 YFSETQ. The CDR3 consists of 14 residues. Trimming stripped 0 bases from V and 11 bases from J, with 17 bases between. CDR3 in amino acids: CASSLDRKTLNAFF. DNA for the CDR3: TGCGCCAGCAGCTTGGACAGAAAGACCCTTAACGCTTTCTTT.

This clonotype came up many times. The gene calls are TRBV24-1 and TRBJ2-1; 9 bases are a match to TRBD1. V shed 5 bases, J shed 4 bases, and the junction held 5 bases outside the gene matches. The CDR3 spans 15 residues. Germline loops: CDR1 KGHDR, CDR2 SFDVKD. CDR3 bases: TGTGCCACCAGTGGCAGGACAGGGGCGTACAATGAGCAGTTCTTC. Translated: CATSGRTGAYNEQFF.

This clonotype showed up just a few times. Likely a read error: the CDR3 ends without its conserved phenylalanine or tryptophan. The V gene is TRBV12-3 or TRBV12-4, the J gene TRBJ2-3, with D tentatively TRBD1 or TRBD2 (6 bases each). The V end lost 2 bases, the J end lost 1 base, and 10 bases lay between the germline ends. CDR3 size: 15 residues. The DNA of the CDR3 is TGTGCCAGCAGTTTACGAAGGGGGGGCACAGATACGCAGTATTTA. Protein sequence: CASSLRRGGTDTQYL.